This T cell receptor beta chain was observed in a study of read filtering for tumor transcriptome and immune sequencing. About the study: Revised staging placed eight or nine patients in R-ISS I, approximately 16 in II, about 7 in III.

Molecular barcoded adaptors covering alpha/delta and beta/gamma chains were used on roughly 400 ng RNA. Each CDR3 protein is one row after TCRdb ran MiXCR on the reads. The data contain 120,000 or so distinct CDR3 sequences, under 15% of them singletons. Bone marrow was sampled from every patient at the time of active disease. This clonotype was counted ten times or more. Germline V gene lookup returns CDR1 MDHEN and CDR2 SYDVKM. The CDR3 runs to 13 residues. Trimming stripped 5 bases from V and 10 bases from J, with 15 bases between. Sequenced: a population of CD138-negative cells sorted from bone marrow. The clonotype was recovered from a donor aged 40 or older with multiple myeloma. The chain joins TRBV28 to TRBJ2-1, with D uncertain. CDR3 sequence: CASSRSGVGEQFF. The CDR3 nucleotides read TGTGCCAGCAGTCGGAGTGGGGTTGGGGAGCAGTTCTTC.